This entry describes one TCR beta chain. This specimen comes from a study of T cell changes during pregnancy in multiple sclerosis. V was cut by 0 bases and J by 7 bases, with 6 bases left in between. This CDR3 region has 13 residues. Germline assignment: CDR1 ENHRY and CDR2 SYGVKD. Assay used: immunoSEQ multiplex PCR; TCRdb lists only in-frame clones, some missing. Altogether fewer than 40,000 clones are present, 90% to 95% being singletons, with the ten largest covering 0.3% to 0.4%. Sequenced here: CD4+ T cells from peripheral blood mononuclear cells, sampled after pregnancy. The rearrangement links TRBV10-3 to TRBJ1-4, with D possibly matching TRBD1 (5 bases). This sequence was found in a female donor with multiple sclerosis, enrolled in a pregnancy study. The CDR3: CAISESQGEKLFF. CDR3 DNA: TGTGCCATCAGTGAGTCTCAGGGTGAAAAACTGTTTTTT.